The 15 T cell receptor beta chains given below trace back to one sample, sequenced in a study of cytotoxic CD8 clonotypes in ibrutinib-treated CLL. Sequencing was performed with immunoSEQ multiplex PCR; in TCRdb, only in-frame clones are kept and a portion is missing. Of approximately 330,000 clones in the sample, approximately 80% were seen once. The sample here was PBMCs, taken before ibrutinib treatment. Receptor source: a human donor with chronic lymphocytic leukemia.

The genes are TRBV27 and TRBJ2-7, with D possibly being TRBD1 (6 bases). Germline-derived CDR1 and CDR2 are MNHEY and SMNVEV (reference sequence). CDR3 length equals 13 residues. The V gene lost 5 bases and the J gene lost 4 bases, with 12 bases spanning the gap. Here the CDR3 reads CASSNDRKYEQYF. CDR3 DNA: TGTGCCAGCAGTAACGACAGGAAGTACGAGCAGTACTTC.

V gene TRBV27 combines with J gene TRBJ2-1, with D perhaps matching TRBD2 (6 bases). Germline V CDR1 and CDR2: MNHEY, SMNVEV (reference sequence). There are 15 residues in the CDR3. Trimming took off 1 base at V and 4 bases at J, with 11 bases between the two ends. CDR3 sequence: CASSLFGRGYNEQFF. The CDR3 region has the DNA TGTGCCAGCAGTTTATTCGGGAGAGGATACAATGAGCAGTTCTTC.

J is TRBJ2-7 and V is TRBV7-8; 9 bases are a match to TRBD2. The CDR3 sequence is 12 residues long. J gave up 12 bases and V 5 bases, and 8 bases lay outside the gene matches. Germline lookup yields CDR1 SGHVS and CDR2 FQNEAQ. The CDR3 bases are TGTGCCAGCAGCCCAGGGACTAGCAAGTGGTACTTC. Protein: CASSPGTSKWYF.

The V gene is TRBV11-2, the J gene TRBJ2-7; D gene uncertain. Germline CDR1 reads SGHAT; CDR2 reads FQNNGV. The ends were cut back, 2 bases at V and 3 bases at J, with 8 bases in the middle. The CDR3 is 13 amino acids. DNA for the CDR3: TGTGCCAGCAGCTTACCGACCAACTACGAGCAGTACTTC. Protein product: CASSLPTNYEQYF. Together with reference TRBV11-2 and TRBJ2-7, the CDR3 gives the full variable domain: EAGVAQSPRYKIIEKRQSVAFWCNPISGHATLYWYQQILGQGPKLLIQFQNNGVVDDSQLPKDRFSAERLKGVDSTLKIQPAKLEDSAVYLCASSLPTNYEQYFGPGTRLTVT.

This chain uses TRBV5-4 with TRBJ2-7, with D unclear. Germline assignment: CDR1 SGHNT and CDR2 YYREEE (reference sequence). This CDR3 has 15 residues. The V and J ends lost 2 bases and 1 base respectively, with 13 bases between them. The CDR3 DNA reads TGTGCCAGCAGCTTAGGCGCACCCCAATCCTACGAGCAGTACTTC. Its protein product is CASSLGAPQSYEQYF. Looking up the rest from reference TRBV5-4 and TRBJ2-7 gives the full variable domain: ETGVTQSPTHLIKTRGQQVTLRCSSQSGHNTVSWYQQALGQGPQFIFQYYREEENGRGNFPPRFSGLQFPNYSSELNVNALELDDSALYLCASSLGAPQSYEQYFGPGTRLTVT.

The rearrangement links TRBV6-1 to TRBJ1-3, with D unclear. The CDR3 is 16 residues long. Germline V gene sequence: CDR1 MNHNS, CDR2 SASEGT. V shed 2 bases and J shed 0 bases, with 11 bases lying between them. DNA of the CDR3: TGTGCCAGCAGTGAACGTCGGTCTCACTCTGGAAACACCATATATTTT. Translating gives CASSERRSHSGNTIYF.

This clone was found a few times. CDR3 protein: CASSIGPTYEQYF. The CDR3 DNA follows: TGTGCCAGCAGCATCGGGCCTACCTACGAGCAGTACTTC. V usage is TRBV7-6 and J usage is TRBJ2-7; unclear D gene. V lost 5 bases and J 2 bases, leaving 10 bases between the germline ends. In germline, CDR1 is SGHVS, CDR2 FNYEAQ. CDR3 length equals 13 residues.

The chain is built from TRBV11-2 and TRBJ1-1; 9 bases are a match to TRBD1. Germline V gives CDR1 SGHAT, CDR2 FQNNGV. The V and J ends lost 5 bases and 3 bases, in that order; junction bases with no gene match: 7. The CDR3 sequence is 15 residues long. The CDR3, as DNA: TGTGCCAGCAGCCGGAGCGGGACAGGGTACACTGAAGCTTTCTTT. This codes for CASSRSGTGYTEAFF. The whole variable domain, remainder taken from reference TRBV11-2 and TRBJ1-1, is EAGVAQSPRYKIIEKRQSVAFWCNPISGHATLYWYQQILGQGPKLLIQFQNNGVVDDSQLPKDRFSAERLKGVDSTLKIQPAKLEDSAVYLCASSRSGTGYTEAFFGQGTRLTVV.

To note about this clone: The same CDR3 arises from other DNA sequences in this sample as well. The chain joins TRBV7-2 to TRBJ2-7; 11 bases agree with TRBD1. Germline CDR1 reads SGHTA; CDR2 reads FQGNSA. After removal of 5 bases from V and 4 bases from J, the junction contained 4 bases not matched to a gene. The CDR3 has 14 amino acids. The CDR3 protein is CASSPGTGGYEQYF. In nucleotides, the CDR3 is TGTGCCAGCAGCCCCGGGACAGGGGGTTACGAGCAGTACTTC.

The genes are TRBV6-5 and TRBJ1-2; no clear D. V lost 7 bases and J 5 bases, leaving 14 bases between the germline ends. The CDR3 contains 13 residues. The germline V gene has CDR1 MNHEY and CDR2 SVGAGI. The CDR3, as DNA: TGTGCCAGCAAAATCTCAGGATTGTATGGCTACACCTTC. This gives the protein CASKISGLYGYTF.

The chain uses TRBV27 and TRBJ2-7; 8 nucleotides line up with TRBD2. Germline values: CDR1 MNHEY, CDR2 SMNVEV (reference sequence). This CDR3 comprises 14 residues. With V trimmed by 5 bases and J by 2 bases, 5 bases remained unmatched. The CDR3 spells CASSDSGDTYEQYF. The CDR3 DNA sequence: TGTGCCAGCAGTGATAGCGGGGACACCTACGAGCAGTACTTC.

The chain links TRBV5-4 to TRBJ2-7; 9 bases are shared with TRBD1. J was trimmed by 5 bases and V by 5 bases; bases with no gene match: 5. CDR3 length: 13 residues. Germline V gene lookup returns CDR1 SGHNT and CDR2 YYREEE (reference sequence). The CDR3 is CASRPTGGDEQYF. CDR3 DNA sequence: TGTGCCAGCAGACCAACAGGGGGCGACGAGCAGTACTTC.

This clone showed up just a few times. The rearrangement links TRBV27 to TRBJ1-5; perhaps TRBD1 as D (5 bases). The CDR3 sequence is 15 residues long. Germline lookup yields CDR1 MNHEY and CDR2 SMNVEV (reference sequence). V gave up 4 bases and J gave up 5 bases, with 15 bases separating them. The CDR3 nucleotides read TGTGCCAGCAGTTCCCGGGGCAGCCAGGATCAGCCCCAGCATTTT. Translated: CASSSRGSQDQPQHF.

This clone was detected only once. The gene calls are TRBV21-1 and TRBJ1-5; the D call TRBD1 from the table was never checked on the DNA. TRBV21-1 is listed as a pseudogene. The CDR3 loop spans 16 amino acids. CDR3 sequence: CASSKVVQGVHQPQHF. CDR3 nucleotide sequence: TGTGCCAGCAGCAAAGTTGTACAGGGAGTCCATCAGCCCCAGCATTTT.

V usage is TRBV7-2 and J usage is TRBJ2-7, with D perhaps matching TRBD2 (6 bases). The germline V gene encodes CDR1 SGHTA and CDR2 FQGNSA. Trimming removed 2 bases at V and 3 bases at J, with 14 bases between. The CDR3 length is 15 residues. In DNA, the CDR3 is TGTGCCAGCAGCTTAAGGCCCAGCGGGCACTACGAGCAGTACTTC. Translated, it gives CASSLRPSGHYEQYF.